This TCR beta chain was sequenced for a study of OX40 agonist ivuxolimab in advanced cancers. This clone turned up a few times. Its antigen is currently unknown. This CDR3 is 13 amino acids long. Germline trimming cut 6 bases from V and 7 bases from J; bases unmatched to any gene: 9. Looked up from germline, CDR1 is SQVTM and CDR2 is ANQGSEA. Whole-study results and caveats: Certain nonresponding patients likewise had low normalized T-cell clonal expansion. CD8+ T cells averaged more expanded clones than CD4+.

Samples of blood were obtained at baseline, on cycle 4 day 1, and on cycle 7 day 1. Produced via immunoSEQ multiplex PCR; TCRdb's table is partial and in-frame only. The table has 48,000 or so clones, nearly 95% seen once. The chain uses TRBV29-1 and TRBJ1-1, with 9 bases matching TRBD1. The sequence came from an adult with an advanced solid tumor such as melanoma, head and neck, liver or kidney cancer. Sequenced here: CD4+ or CD8+ T cells sorted from blood, sampled in a trial of the OX40 agonist ivuxolimab. The CDR3 DNA reads as TGCAGCGTATGGGACAGGGAGGCTAGTGAAGCTTTCTTT. Protein: CSVWDREASEAFF. Combining the CDR3 with reference TRBV29-1 and TRBJ1-1 gives the whole variable domain SAVISQKPSRDICQRGTSLTIQCQVDSQVTMMFWYRQQPGQSLTLIATANQGSEATYESGFVIDKFPISRPNLTFSTLTVSNMSPEDSSIYLCSVWDREASEAFFGQGTRLTVV.